These 20 T cell receptor beta chains were sequenced from one sample in a study of identical twins. MiXCR, run by TCRdb on the 5' RACE reads, gives a single entry per CDR3 protein. The sample lists approximately 530,000 distinct CDR3 sequences; 20% to 25% were seen once. In addition, the sample was reused for a study of yellow fever vaccine responses in identical twins.

The sequenced sample was CD4+ T cells sorted from blood. These receptors were taken from a woman aged 18-29 years in good health.

This clonotype was counted between two and nine times. The genes are TRBV3-1 and TRBJ2-2; D gene ambiguous. The germline V and J ends were trimmed by 7 bases and 2 bases, with 8 bases remaining between them. The germline V gene has CDR1 LGHDT and CDR2 YNNKEL (reference sequence). The CDR3 length is 13 residues. The CDR3 region is CASNSPNTGELFF. DNA for the CDR3: TGTGCCAGCAATTCCCCAAACACCGGGGAGCTGTTTTTT.

This clonotype was counted a few times. V is TRBV12-3 or TRBV12-4 and J is TRBJ1-6; 10 positions agree with TRBD1. The CDR3 extends over 17 amino acids. J lost 9 bases, V lost 6 bases, and 14 bases had no gene match. The CDR3 loop is CASSRFLSGTGASPLHF. The CDR3 coding sequence is TGTGCCAGCAGCCGATTTCTATCCGGGACAGGGGCTTCACCCCTCCACTTT.

The V gene is TRBV24-1, the J gene TRBJ1-2; possibly TRBD1 for D (6 bases). The V end was cut by 4 bases, the J end by 4 bases, with 15 bases between. Per the germline V gene, CDR1 is KGHDR and CDR2 is SFDVKD. This CDR3 is 15 amino acids long. CDR3 in amino acids: CATSDSGQPSYGYTF. DNA of the CDR3: TGTGCCACCAGTGACTCAGGACAGCCGTCCTATGGCTACACCTTC.

This clonotype has a handful of counts. This chain connects TRBV27 to TRBJ2-2; the D is unclear. Trimming removed 3 bases at V and 6 bases at J, with 5 bases between. The CDR3 contains 12 residues. The germline gives CDR1 MNHEY, CDR2 SMNVEV (reference sequence). CDR3 sequence reads: CASSFLSGELFF. The CDR3 bases are TGTGCCAGCAGTTTTTTGTCCGGGGAGCTGTTTTTT.

This chain uses TRBV27 with TRBJ2-3; 7 nucleotides align to TRBD2. Germline CDR1 and CDR2: MNHEY and SMNVEV (reference sequence). This CDR3 has 13 amino acids. After removal of 8 bases from V and 4 bases from J, the junction contained 6 bases not matched to a gene. The CDR3 nucleotides are TGTGCCAGCGGGGGACTACACTCAGATACGCAGTATTTT. It yields the protein CASGGLHSDTQYF.

V and J are TRBV29-1 and TRBJ1-1; 7 bases fit TRBD1. The ends lost 8 bases at V and 3 bases at J; junction bases unmatched: 9. The CDR3 spans 13 residues. Germline CDR1 and CDR2: SQVTM and ANQGSEA. CDR3 residues: CSRWDSSDTEAFF. CDR3 nucleotide sequence: TGCAGCAGATGGGACAGTTCGGACACTGAAGCTTTCTTT.

CDR3 nucleotide sequence: TGTGCCAGCAGCGCCCAGGGGGTCGGCTACACCTTC. Translating it yields CASSAQGVGYTF. The chain employs TRBV7-9 and TRBJ1-2; 7 bases map to TRBD1. After removal of 5 bases from V and 8 bases from J, the junction contained 5 bases not matched to a gene. The CDR3 is made up of 12 amino acids. Germline values: CDR1 SEHNR, CDR2 FQNEAQ (reference sequence). Together with reference TRBV7-9 and TRBJ1-2, the CDR3 gives the full variable domain: DTGVSQNPRHKITKRGQNVTFRCDPISEHNRLYWYRQTLGQGPEFLTYFQNEAQLEKSRLLSDRFSAERPKGSFSTLEIQRTEQGDSAMYLCASSAQGVGYTFGSGTRLTVV.

This clonotype was counted only a few times. The V call is TRBV6-1, the J call TRBJ2-2, with D tentatively TRBD1 (6 bases). V lost 1 base, J lost 2 bases, and 8 bases lay in between. Germline V CDR1 and CDR2: MNHNS, SASEGT. The CDR3 contains 15 residues. For the CDR3, the DNA is TGTGCCAGCAGTGAAGGGGGGCTAAACACCGGGGAGCTGTTTTTT. Encoded protein: CASSEGGLNTGELFF.

V usage is TRBV12-3 or TRBV12-4 and J usage is TRBJ2-3, with 9 nucleotides matching TRBD1. Unmatched junction bases numbered 8, after V lost 6 bases and J lost 4 bases. The CDR3 has 15 residues. This CDR3 is CASSQGGQGSDTQYF. In DNA, the CDR3 is TGTGCCAGCAGCCAAGGCGGACAGGGGTCAGATACGCAGTATTTT.

This clonotype was recorded at least ten times. V is TRBV4-1 and J is TRBJ2-1; 8 positions match TRBD1. Germline assignment: CDR1 MGHRA and CDR2 YSYEKL. The CDR3 is made up of 16 amino acids. Losses at the gene ends were 4 bases for V and 2 bases for J; bases not matched to a gene: 7. In DNA form, the CDR3 reads TGCGCCAGCAGCCCAGGGGGCGGGTTCACCTACAATGAGCAGTTCTTC. This translates into CASSPGGGFTYNEQFF.

The chain links TRBV29-1 to TRBJ1-1, with a weak D call TRBD1 (5 bases). Germline assignment: CDR1 SQVTM and CDR2 ANQGSEA. The CDR3 spans 13 residues. V lost 2 bases, J lost 5 bases, and 12 bases lay in between. The CDR3 loop reads CSVERLGDTEAFF. The CDR3, as DNA: TGCAGCGTTGAACGGTTAGGGGATACTGAAGCTTTCTTT.

This clonotype has more than one count but fewer than ten. This chain uses TRBV12-3 or TRBV12-4 with TRBJ2-3, with D unclear. Trimming stripped 6 bases from V and 2 bases from J, with 9 bases between. The CDR3 has 13 amino acids. CDR3 sequence (DNA): TGTGCCAGCAGGAGGACGGCCACAGATACGCAGTATTTT. It is translated as CASRRTATDTQYF.

This clonotype was seen just once. The chain links TRBV12-5 to TRBJ2-1; the match to TRBD1 covers 8 bases. Germline CDR1 LGHNT, CDR2 FRNRAP. The length of the CDR3 is 15 residues. V trimming: 2 bases; J trimming: 4 bases; junction bases outside the gene matches: 4. The CDR3 region has the DNA TGTGCTAGTGGTTTGATAACAGGGGGATACAATGAGCAGTTCTTC. This codes for CASGLITGGYNEQFF.

This clonotype was counted between two and nine times. The CDR3 region has the DNA TGCAGTGCTAGAGACCCCCGAGGGGGCTACGAGCAGTACGTC. It encodes CSARDPRGGYEQYV. V usage is TRBV20-1 and J usage is TRBJ2-7; D may be TRBD1 (6 bases). The CDR3 covers 14 residues. The germline gives CDR1 DFQATT, CDR2 SNEGSKA (reference sequence). With 0 bases removed from V and 3 bases from J, the gap between germline ends came to 12 bases.

This clonotype was counted only a few times. The chain is built from TRBV18 and TRBJ2-7; maybe TRBD1 (6 bases). The CDR3 sequence is 15 residues long. CDR1 is KGHSH and CDR2 is LQKENI in the germline V gene. V lost 2 bases to trimming and J lost 2 bases, with 13 bases between them. The CDR3 DNA reads as TGTGCCAGCTCACCAGGCCAGGGGACGACCTACGAGCAGTACTTC. Translating gives CASSPGQGTTYEQYF.

The chain is built from TRBV20-1 and TRBJ2-5; D is possibly TRBD1 (7 bases). The CDR3 is 16 amino acids. Germline loops: CDR1 DFQATT, CDR2 SNEGSKA (reference sequence). V was cut by 0 bases and J by 4 bases, with 18 bases left in between. CDR3 nucleotides: TGCAGTGCTAGAGATTGGGCAGGGGGGATCCGAGAGACCCAGTACTTC. This translates into CSARDWAGGIRETQYF.

This clonotype was observed a single time. The chain uses TRBV11-2 and TRBJ2-7; 12 nucleotides align to TRBD1. This CDR3 region has 18 residues. Losses at the gene ends were 5 bases for V and 0 bases for J; bases not matched to a gene: 11. Germline V lookup: CDR1 SGHAT, CDR2 FQNNGV. For the CDR3, the DNA is TGTGCCAGCAGCAGGGACAGGGGGCCGAGCGGGGCCTCCTACGAGCAGTACTTC. Protein product: CASSRDRGPSGASYEQYF. The variable domain in full, completed from reference TRBV11-2 and TRBJ2-7, reads EAGVAQSPRYKIIEKRQSVAFWCNPISGHATLYWYQQILGQGPKLLIQFQNNGVVDDSQLPKDRFSAERLKGVDSTLKIQPAKLEDSAVYLCASSRDRGPSGASYEQYFGPGTRLTVT.

Only a few counts were recorded for this clonotype. The chain is built from TRBV5-5 and TRBJ2-2; D gene ambiguous. Trimming took off 2 bases at V and 4 bases at J, with 12 bases between the two ends. Germline CDR1 is SGHKS and CDR2 is YYEKEE (reference sequence). The CDR3 consists of 15 residues. CDR3 in amino acids: CASSLIVHPTGELFF. The CDR3 DNA follows: TGTGCCAGCAGCTTAATTGTACACCCCACCGGGGAGCTGTTTTTT.

This clonotype appeared a single time. The chain combines TRBV7-9 with TRBJ2-7; D possibly corresponds to TRBD1 (6 bases). There are 13 residues in the CDR3. V lost 9 bases to trimming and J lost 2 bases, with 14 bases between them. Germline V gene sequence: CDR1 SEHNR, CDR2 FQNEAQ (reference sequence). CDR3 in amino acids: CASEQGTTYEQYF. Written as DNA, the CDR3 is TGTGCCAGTGAACAGGGAACCACCTACGAGCAGTACTTC.

The chain combines TRBV12-3 or TRBV12-4 with TRBJ2-3, with D perhaps matching TRBD1 or TRBD2 (6 bases each). V lost 7 bases, J lost 4 bases, and 15 bases lay in between. The CDR3 loop spans 14 amino acids. For the CDR3, the DNA is TGTGCCAGCATCCTGGGGGGACAATCAGATACGCAGTATTTT. It codes for CASILGGQSDTQYF.